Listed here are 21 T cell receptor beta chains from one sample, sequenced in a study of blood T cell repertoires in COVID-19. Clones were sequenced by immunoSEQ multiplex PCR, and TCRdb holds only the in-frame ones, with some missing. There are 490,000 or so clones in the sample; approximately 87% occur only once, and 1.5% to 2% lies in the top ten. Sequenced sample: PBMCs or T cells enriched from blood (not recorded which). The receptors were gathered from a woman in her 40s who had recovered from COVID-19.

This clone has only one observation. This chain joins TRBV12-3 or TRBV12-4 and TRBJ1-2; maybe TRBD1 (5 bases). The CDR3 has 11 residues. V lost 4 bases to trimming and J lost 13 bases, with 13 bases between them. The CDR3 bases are TGTGCCAGCAGTTCCGCAGGGCCTGCCACCTTC. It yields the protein CASSSAGPATF.

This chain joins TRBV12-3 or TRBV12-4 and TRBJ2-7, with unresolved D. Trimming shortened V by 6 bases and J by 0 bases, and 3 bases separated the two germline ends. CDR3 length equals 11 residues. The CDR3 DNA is TGTGCCAGCAGCGTCTCCTACGAGCAGTACTTC. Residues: CASSVSYEQYF.

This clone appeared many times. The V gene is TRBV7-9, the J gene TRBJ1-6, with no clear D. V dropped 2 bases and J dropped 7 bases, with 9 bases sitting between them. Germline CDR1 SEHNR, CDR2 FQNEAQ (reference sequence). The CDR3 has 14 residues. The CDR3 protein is CASSLSQPNSPLHF. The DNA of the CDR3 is TGTGCCAGCAGCTTATCACAGCCCAATTCACCCCTCCACTTT.

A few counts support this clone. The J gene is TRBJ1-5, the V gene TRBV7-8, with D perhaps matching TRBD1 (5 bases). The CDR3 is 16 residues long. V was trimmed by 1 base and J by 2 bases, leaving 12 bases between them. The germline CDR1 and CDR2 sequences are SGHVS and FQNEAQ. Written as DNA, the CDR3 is TGTGCCAGCAGCTTAGGCGGGGACCGCCGCAATCAGCCCCAGCATTTT. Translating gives CASSLGGDRRNQPQHF.

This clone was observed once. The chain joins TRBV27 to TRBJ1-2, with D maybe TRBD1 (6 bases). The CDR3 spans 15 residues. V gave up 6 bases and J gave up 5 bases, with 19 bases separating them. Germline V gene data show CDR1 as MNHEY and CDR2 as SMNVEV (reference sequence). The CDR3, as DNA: TGTGCCAGCAGCAACCGCCAGGGGTTAGGATATGGCTACACCTTC. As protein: CASSNRQGLGYGYTF.

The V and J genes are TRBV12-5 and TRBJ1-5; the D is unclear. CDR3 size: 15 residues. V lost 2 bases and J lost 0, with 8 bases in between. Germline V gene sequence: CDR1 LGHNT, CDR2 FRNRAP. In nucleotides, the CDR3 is TGTGCTAGTGGTTTGCACGGGTATAGCAATCAGCCCCAGCATTTT. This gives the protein CASGLHGYSNQPQHF.

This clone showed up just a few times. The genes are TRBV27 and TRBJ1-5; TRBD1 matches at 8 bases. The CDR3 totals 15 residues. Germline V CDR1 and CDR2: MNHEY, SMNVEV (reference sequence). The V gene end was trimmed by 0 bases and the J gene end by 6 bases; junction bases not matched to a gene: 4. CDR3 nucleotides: TGTGCCAGCAGTTTATCCAGGGGGCATGGTCAGCCCCAGCATTTT. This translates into CASSLSRGHGQPQHF.

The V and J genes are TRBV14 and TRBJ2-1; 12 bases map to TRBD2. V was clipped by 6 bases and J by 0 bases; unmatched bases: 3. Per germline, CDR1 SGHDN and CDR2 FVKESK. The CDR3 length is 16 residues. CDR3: CASRTTSGSSYNEQFF. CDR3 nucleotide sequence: TGTGCCAGCAGAACGACTAGCGGGAGCTCCTACAATGAGCAGTTCTTC. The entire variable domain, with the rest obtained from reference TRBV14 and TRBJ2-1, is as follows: EAGVTQFPSHSVIEKGQTVTLRCDPISGHDNLYWYRRVMGKEIKFLLHFVKESKQDESGMPNNRFLAERTGGTYSTLKVQPAELEDSGVYFCASRTTSGSSYNEQFFGPGTRLTVL.

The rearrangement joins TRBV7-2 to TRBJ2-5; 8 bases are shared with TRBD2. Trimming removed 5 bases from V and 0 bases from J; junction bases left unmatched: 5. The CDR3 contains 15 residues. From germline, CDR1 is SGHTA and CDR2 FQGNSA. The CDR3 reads CASSIRSGNQETQYF. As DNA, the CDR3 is TGTGCCAGCAGCATACGTAGCGGGAACCAAGAGACCCAGTACTTC.

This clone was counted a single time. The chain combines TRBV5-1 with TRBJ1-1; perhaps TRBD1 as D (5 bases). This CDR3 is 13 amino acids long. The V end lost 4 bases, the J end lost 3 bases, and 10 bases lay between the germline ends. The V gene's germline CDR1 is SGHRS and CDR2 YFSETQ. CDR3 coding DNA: TGCGCCAGCAGCCCCTGGGGGGACACTGAAGCTTTCTTT. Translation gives CASSPWGDTEAFF.

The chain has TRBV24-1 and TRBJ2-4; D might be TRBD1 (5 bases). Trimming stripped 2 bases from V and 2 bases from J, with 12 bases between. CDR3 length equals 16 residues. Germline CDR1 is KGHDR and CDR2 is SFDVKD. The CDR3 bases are TGTGCCACCAGTGATTCAGTAGACAGATCCAAAAACATTCAGTACTTC. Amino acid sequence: CATSDSVDRSKNIQYF.

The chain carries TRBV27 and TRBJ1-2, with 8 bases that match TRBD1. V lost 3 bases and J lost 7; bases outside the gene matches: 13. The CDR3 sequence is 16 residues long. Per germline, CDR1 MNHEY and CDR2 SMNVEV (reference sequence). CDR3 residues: CASSFKGQGAAFGYTF. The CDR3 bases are TGTGCCAGCAGTTTTAAGGGCCAGGGGGCGGCATTTGGCTACACCTTC.

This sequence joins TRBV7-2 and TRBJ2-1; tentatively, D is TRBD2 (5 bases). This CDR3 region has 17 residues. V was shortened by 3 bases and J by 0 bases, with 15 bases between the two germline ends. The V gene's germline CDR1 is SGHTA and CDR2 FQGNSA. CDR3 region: CASSFPPLGSSYNEQFF. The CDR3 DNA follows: TGTGCCAGCAGCTTTCCTCCATTGGGGAGCTCCTACAATGAGCAGTTCTTC. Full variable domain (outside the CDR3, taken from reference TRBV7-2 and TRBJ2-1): GAGVSQSPSNKVTEKGKDVELRCDPISGHTALYWYRQSLGQGLEFLIYFQGNSAPDKSGLPSDRFSAERTGGSVSTLTIQRTQQEDSAVYLCASSFPPLGSSYNEQFFGPGTRLTVL.

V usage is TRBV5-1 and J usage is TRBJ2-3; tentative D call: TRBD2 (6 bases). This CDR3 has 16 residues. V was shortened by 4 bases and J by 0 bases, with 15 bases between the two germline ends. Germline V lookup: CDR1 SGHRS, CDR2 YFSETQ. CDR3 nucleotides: TGCGCCAGCAGCCTGGCAACTAGCAGTAGCACAGATACGCAGTATTTT. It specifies CASSLATSSSTDTQYF.

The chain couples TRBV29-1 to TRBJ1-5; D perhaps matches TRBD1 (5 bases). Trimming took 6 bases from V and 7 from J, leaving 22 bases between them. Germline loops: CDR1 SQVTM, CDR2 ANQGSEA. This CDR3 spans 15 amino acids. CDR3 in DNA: TGCAGCGTGGCCCTTGGGCAGGGAGGAAAGCAGCCCCAGCATTTT. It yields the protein CSVALGQGGKQPQHF.

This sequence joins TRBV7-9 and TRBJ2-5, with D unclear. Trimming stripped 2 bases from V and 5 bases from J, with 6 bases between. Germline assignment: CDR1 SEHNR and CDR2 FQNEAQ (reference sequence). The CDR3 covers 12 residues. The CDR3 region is CASSLNRETQYF. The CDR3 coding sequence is TGTGCCAGCAGCTTAAATCGGGAGACCCAGTACTTC.

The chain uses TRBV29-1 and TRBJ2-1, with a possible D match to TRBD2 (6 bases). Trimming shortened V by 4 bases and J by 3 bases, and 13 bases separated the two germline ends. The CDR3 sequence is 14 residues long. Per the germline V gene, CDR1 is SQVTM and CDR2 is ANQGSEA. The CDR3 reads CSVAGGDVYNEQFF. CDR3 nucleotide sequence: TGCAGCGTTGCGGGCGGGGACGTCTACAATGAGCAGTTCTTC.

The CDR3 reads CASKGQGENYGYTF. CDR3 nucleotides: TGTGCCAGCAAGGGACAGGGGGAAAACTATGGCTACACCTTC. This chain connects TRBV5-4 to TRBJ1-2; 11 bases line up with TRBD1. Germline V CDR1 and CDR2: SGHNT, YYREEE (reference sequence). This CDR3 has 14 residues. The V gene end was trimmed by 6 bases and the J gene end by 2 bases; junction bases not matched to a gene: 3.

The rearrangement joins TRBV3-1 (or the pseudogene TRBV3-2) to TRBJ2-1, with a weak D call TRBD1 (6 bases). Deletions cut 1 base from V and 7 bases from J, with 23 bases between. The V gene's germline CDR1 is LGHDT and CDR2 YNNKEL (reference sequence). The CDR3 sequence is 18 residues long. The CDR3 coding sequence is TGTGCCAGCAGCCAAGGGGGTTTAACAGGGTTTATAGCGAATGAGCAGTTCTTC. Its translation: CASSQGGLTGFIANEQFF.

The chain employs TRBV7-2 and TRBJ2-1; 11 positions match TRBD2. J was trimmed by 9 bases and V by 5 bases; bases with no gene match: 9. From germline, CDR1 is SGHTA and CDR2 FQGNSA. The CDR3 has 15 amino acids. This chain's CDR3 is CASSGTSGSSREQFF. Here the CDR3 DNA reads TGTGCCAGCAGCGGTACTAGCGGGAGCTCTCGTGAGCAGTTCTTC.

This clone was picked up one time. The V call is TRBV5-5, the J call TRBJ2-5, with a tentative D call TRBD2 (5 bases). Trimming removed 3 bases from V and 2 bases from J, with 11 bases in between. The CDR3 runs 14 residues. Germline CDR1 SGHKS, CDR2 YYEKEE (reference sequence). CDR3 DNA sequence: TGTGCCAGCAGCTCGCGACTATTTCAAGAGACCCAGTACTTC. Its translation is CASSSRLFQETQYF.